Listed here are 22 T cell receptor beta chains from one sample, sequenced in a study of blood T cell repertoires in COVID-19. Sequencing used immunoSEQ multiplex PCR; TCRdb keeps in-frame clones, though not all of them. The data contain roughly 26,000 clones, roughly 66% of them singletons. The source material was peripheral blood. These receptors all come from a man aged 55 to 69 with active or convalescent COVID-19.

The sample holds one count of this clone. The rearrangement links TRBV28 to TRBJ2-7; maybe TRBD2 (6 bases). The CDR3 is 15 amino acids. Trimming removed 6 bases from V and 2 bases from J, with 17 bases in between. Germline V gene lookup returns CDR1 MDHEN and CDR2 SYDVKM. The DNA of the CDR3 is TGTGCCAGCAGCCCAAGGGGAGCGGGTACCTACGAGCAGTACTTC. This gives the protein CASSPRGAGTYEQYF.

The sample holds a few counts of this clone. The chain links TRBV24-1 to TRBJ2-1, with 9 positions matching TRBD2. There are 18 residues in the CDR3. The germline CDR1 and CDR2 sequences are KGHDR and SFDVKD. J lost 4 bases, V lost 3 bases, and 12 bases had no gene match. The CDR3 DNA follows: TGTGCCACCAGTGATGCCACCCCCACTAGCGGGCATTACAATGAGCAGTTCTTC. Translated, it gives CATSDATPTSGHYNEQFF.

This chain links TRBV5-1 with TRBJ2-2, with D uncertain. The CDR3 totals 17 residues. The V and J ends lost 0 bases and 2 bases respectively, with 14 bases between them. In germline, CDR1 is SGHRS, CDR2 YFSETQ. For the CDR3, the DNA is TGCGCCAGCAGCTTGGGTTGGGTGGGCAGAAACACCGGGGAGCTGTTTTTT. It specifies CASSLGWVGRNTGELFF.

The chain couples TRBV15 to TRBJ2-5; D is ambiguous. V was trimmed by 9 bases and J by 4 bases, leaving 15 bases between them. The CDR3 totals 13 residues. CDR1 is LNHNV, CDR2 YYDKDF, per germline (reference sequence). In nucleotides, the CDR3 is TGTGCCACAGCGAGTAAGCTTGGAGAGACCCAGTACTTC. Translating it yields CATASKLGETQYF.

This chain connects TRBV12-3 or TRBV12-4 to TRBJ1-1; D possibly corresponds to TRBD1 (6 bases). The CDR3 contains 13 residues. Trimming took 6 bases from V and 0 from J, leaving 8 bases between them. CDR3 nucleotides: TGTGCCAGCAGCGGACAGATGAACACTGAAGCTTTCTTT. Translated: CASSGQMNTEAFF.

The chain combines TRBV6-5 with TRBJ2-7; 8 bases align to TRBD2. Unmatched junction bases numbered 4, after V lost 0 bases and J lost 3 bases. The germline V gene encodes CDR1 MNHEY and CDR2 SVGAGI. The CDR3 runs 15 residues. The CDR3 DNA reads as TGTGCCAGCAGTTACTCGAAAGGGACTAGCTACGAGCAGTACTTC. The encoded protein is CASSYSKGTSYEQYF.

The rearrangement joins TRBV21-1 to TRBJ1-1; whether TRBD1, the table's D call, matches the DNA was not checked. TRBV21-1 counts as a pseudogene. The CDR3 length is 13 residues. This CDR3 reads CARNRSRGREAFF. As DNA, the CDR3 is TGTGCCAGAAATCGTTCGAGGGGGCGAGAAGCTTTCTTT.

The chain employs TRBV21-1 and TRBJ2-2; the table names TRBD2, a call not compared with the DNA. TRBV21-1 is a known pseudogene. This CDR3 contains 20 residues. DNA for the CDR3: TGTGCCAGCAGCAGAGCAGAGGGAAGTCGGACCCCTCGGCGCACCGGGGAGCTGTTTTTT. Its translation is CASSRAEGSRTPRRTGELFF.

The CDR3 sequence: CASSHLGPGNTEAFF. Written as DNA, the CDR3 is TGTGCCAGCAGCCATTTAGGTCCAGGAAACACTGAAGCTTTCTTT. The J gene is TRBJ1-1, the V gene TRBV9; no firm D call. V dropped 4 bases and J dropped 2 bases, with 15 bases sitting between them. CDR3 length: 15 residues. Germline CDR1 reads SGDLS; CDR2 reads YYNGEE.

This clone was seen only a few times. V usage is TRBV10-2 and J usage is TRBJ1-1; D may be TRBD1 (5 bases). Looked up from germline, CDR1 is WSHSY and CDR2 is SAAADI. CDR3 length equals 10 residues. Trimming shortened V by 5 bases and J by 8 bases, and 6 bases separated the two germline ends. The CDR3 DNA is TGCGCCAGCAGTAACAGGGAAGCTTTCTTT. Its protein product is CASSNREAFF.

This clone was counted once. V is TRBV5-1 and J is TRBJ1-1; D gene uncertain. Trimming shortened V by 1 base and J by 1 base, and 17 bases separated the two germline ends. Per germline, CDR1 SGHRS and CDR2 YFSETQ. The CDR3 extends over 17 amino acids. The CDR3 loop is CASSLRGRGLGNTEAFF. The CDR3 DNA reads as TGCGCCAGCAGCTTGAGAGGTCGGGGTCTGGGGAACACTGAAGCTTTCTTT. The full variable domain, rest sourced from reference TRBV5-1 and TRBJ1-1, is KAGVTQTPRYLIKTRGQQVTLSCSPISGHRSVSWYQQTPGQGLQFLFEYFSETQRNKGNFPGRFSGRQFSNSRSEMNVSTLELGDSALYLCASSLRGRGLGNTEAFFGQGTRLTVV.

This clone was seen only a few times. The J gene is TRBJ2-7, the V gene TRBV9, with a possible D match to TRBD1 (5 bases). This CDR3 has 14 residues. V gave up 0 bases and J gave up 6 bases, with 13 bases separating them. Germline loops: CDR1 SGDLS, CDR2 YYNGEE. The CDR3 region is CASSVAGAPAEQYF. CDR3 DNA sequence: TGTGCCAGCAGCGTAGCTGGGGCTCCGGCCGAGCAGTACTTC.

The sample holds a few counts of this clone. The chain combines TRBV5-1 with TRBJ2-7, with D perhaps TRBD1 (6 bases). The CDR3 covers 14 residues. The ends were cut back, 4 bases at V and 7 bases at J, with 18 bases in the middle. Germline values: CDR1 SGHRS, CDR2 YFSETQ. The CDR3 coding sequence is TGCGCCAGCAGCGTGGGGCCAAACAGGGAAGAGCAGTACTTC. Encoded protein: CASSVGPNREEQYF.

V gene TRBV15 combines with J gene TRBJ1-2, with D possibly matching TRBD1 (6 bases). V was cut by 7 bases and J by 2 bases, with 11 bases left in between. Looked up from germline, CDR1 is LNHNV and CDR2 is YYDKDF (reference sequence). The CDR3 is 13 residues long. CDR3 loop: CATTADRNYGYTF. The CDR3 nucleotides read TGTGCCACCACCGCGGACAGAAACTATGGCTACACCTTC.

The chain combines TRBV4-1 with TRBJ2-2; tentative D call: TRBD1 (6 bases). Trimming cost V 3 bases and J 11 bases, with 16 bases left between them. The V gene's germline CDR1 is MGHRA and CDR2 YSYEKL. This CDR3 has 14 amino acids. DNA of the CDR3: TGCGCCAGCAGCCACCCAGTGGGGGCGGTCGAGCTGTTTTTT. It translates to CASSHPVGAVELFF.

This clone occurred once. The genes are TRBV5-6 and TRBJ1-5; D remains ambiguous. V gave up 4 bases and J gave up 7 bases, with 12 bases separating them. Germline V gene lookup returns CDR1 SGHDT and CDR2 YYEEEE. This CDR3 has 13 amino acids. The CDR3 loop is CASSNRAGQPQHF. For the CDR3, the DNA is TGTGCCAGCAGCAACCGTGCGGGGCAGCCCCAGCATTTT. The full variable domain, in which reference TRBV5-6 and TRBJ1-5 provide the parts outside the CDR3, is DAGVTQSPTHLIKTRGQQVTLRCSPKSGHDTVSWYQQALGQGPQFIFQYYEEEERQRGNFPDRFSGHQFPNYSSELNVNALLLGDSALYLCASSNRAGQPQHFGDGTRLSIL.

A few counts support this clone. The chain couples TRBV7-3 to TRBJ2-7, with 7 bases identical to TRBD1. CDR3 length: 13 residues. V was clipped by 0 bases and J by 8 bases; unmatched bases: 4. Germline CDR1 and CDR2: SGHTA and FQGTGA. The CDR3 spells CASSLTDRAQQYF. Written as DNA, the CDR3 is TGTGCCAGCAGCTTAACAGACAGGGCGCAGCAGTACTTC.

CDR3 sequence: CAWLTSGGNTGELFF. In DNA, the CDR3 is TGTGCCTGGTTAACTAGCGGGGGGAACACCGGGGAGCTGTTTTTT. The chain has TRBV30 and TRBJ2-2; 11 bases map to TRBD2. J was trimmed by 1 base and V by 5 bases; bases with no gene match: 3. Germline values: CDR1 GTSNPN, CDR2 SVGIG (reference sequence). This CDR3 contains 15 residues.

The chain employs TRBV19 and TRBJ2-3; TRBD2 matches 11 bases. Germline loops: CDR1 LNHDA, CDR2 SQIVND (reference sequence). This CDR3 contains 16 residues. The trim removed 5 bases at V and 2 bases at J, leaving 6 bases unmatched. Here the CDR3 DNA reads TGTGCCAGTAGTTTGCGGACTAGCGGGCACACAGATACGCAGTATTTT. Translating it yields CASSLRTSGHTDTQYF. The whole variable domain, remainder taken from reference TRBV19 and TRBJ2-3, is DGGITQSPKYLFRKEGQNVTLSCEQNLNHDAMYWYRQDPGQGLRLIYYSQIVNDFQKGDIAEGYSVSREKKESFPLTVTSAQKNPTAFYLCASSLRTSGHTDTQYFGPGTRLTVL.

Only one count was recorded for this clone. The V and J genes are TRBV7-8 and TRBJ2-7; the match to TRBD1 covers 11 bases. Unmatched junction bases numbered 4, after V lost 5 bases and J lost 4 bases. The CDR3 has 14 amino acids. Germline lookup yields CDR1 SGHVS and CDR2 FQNEAQ. The CDR3 here is CASSVRDRGYEQYF. The CDR3 DNA follows: TGTGCCAGCAGCGTCCGGGACAGGGGGTACGAGCAGTACTTC.

This clone showed up just a few times. V gene TRBV6-2 or TRBV6-3 combines with J gene TRBJ2-2; a weak D match, TRBD1 (5 bases). Germline lookup yields CDR1 MNHEY and CDR2 SVGEGT. Trimming took off 6 bases at V and 7 bases at J, with 12 bases between the two ends. The CDR3 covers 13 residues. The CDR3 reads CASSRGHSGELFF. CDR3 coding DNA: TGTGCCAGCAGCCGAGGACACAGCGGGGAGCTGTTTTTT.

The chain uses TRBV11-1 and TRBJ1-4, with 9 bases fitting TRBD1. Looked up from germline, CDR1 is SGHAT and CDR2 is FQDESV (reference sequence). CDR3 size: 14 residues. V was clipped by 4 bases and J by 6 bases; unmatched bases: 3. The CDR3 coding sequence is TGTGCCAGCAGCTCAGGACAGGGGCATGAAAAACTGTTTTTT. It specifies CASSSGQGHEKLFF.